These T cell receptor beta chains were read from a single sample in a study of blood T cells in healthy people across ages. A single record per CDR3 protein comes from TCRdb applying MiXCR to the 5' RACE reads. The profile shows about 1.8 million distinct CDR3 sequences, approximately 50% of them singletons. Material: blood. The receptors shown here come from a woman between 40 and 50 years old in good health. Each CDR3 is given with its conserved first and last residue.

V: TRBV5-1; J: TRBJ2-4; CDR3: CASSLAPGVGKNIQYF
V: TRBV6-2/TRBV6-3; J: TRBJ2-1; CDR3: CASSYGTSYNGQFF
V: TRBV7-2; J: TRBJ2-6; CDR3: CASSLLQGSGGANVLTF
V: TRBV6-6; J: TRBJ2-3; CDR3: CASSNRRGDTQYF
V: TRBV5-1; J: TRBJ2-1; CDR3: CASSRPGQGNNEQFF
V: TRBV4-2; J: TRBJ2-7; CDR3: CASSLAQRGEQYF
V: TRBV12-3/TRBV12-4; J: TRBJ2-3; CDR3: CASSSERGPDTQYF
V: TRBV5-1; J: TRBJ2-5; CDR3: CASSLGQGYNEQYF
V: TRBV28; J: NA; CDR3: CASSLGGGGKGEQYF
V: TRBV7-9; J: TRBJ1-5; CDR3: CASSFDWNNQPQHF
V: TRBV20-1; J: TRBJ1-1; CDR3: CSARPGAVNTEAFF
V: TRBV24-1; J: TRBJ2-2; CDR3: CATSDTGLYTGELFF
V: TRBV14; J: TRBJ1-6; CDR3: CASSPIGPRGSPLHF
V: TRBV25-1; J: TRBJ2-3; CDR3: CASGRTSGNPDTQYF
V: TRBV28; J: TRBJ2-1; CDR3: CASSAPLKRGKYNEQFF
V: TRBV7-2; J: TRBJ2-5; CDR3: CASSLGQMYQETQYF
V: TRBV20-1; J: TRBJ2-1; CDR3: CSALSIHNEQFF
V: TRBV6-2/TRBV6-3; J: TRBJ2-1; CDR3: CASSYPKGLAVGGSYNEQFF
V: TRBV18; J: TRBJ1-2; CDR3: CASSPIEELGGYTF
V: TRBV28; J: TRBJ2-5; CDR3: CASSPGTGLTQYF
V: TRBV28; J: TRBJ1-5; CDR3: CASRVQGSGQPQHF
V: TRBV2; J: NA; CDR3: CASSVGATETQYF
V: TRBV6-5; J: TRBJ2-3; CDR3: CASSYGHSTDTQYF
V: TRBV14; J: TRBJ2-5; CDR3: CASSQHVAAQETQYF
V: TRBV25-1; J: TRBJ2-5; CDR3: CASSELGDQETQYF
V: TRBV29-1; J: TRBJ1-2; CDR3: CSVAAGEDYGYTF
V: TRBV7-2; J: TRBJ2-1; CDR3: CASSSPRGGNEQFF
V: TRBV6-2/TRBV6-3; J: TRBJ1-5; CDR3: CASSYNGYSNQPQHF
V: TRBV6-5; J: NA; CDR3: CASSYQGPRGTQYF
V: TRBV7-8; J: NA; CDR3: CASSFKGLKKETQYF
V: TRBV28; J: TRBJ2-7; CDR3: CASSEGTEAYEQYF
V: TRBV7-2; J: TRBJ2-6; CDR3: CASSLRTSGGSGANVLTF
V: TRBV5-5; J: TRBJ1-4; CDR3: CASSFEASLNEKLFF
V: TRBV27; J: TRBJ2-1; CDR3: CASSTYRTGRKNYNEQFF
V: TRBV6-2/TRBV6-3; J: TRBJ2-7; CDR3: CASSQTGQGTYEQYF
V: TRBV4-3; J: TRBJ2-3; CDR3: CASSQAGGGGADTQYF
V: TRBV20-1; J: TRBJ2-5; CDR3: CSARGLAQDTQYF
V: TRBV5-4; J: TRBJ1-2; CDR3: CASSLVKGAVGYTF
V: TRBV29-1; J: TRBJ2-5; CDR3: CSVERDNQETQYF
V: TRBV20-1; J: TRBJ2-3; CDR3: CSAQATGGSTDTQYF
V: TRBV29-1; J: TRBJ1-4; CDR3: CSVALVGTVQNEKLFF